The rows below give T cell receptor beta chains drawn from one sample of a study of cytomegalovirus exposure and HLA in healthy donors. Sequenced by immunoSEQ multiplex PCR; TCRdb stores in-frame clones only, minus some. The sample lists 100,000 to 150,000 clones; about 79% were seen once. Input material: PBMCs. These receptors were taken from a female donor in good health and CMV-seropositive. CDR3s include the opening cysteine and the closing phenylalanine or tryptophan. Each record gives: clone size, J gene, V gene, D gene, CDR3 protein, CDR3 DNA. A D gene is named only where the DNA matches it firmly. A row's size may be missing; if present it is once, few, many or a size class.

- | TRBJ1-5 | TRBV19 | TRBD1 | CASSQTGDSNQPQHF | TGTGCCAGTAGTCAGACAGGGGATAGCAATCAGCCCCAGCATTTT
once | TRBJ2-3 | TRBV5-6 | TRBD2 | CASSYMTSGATDTQYF | TGTGCCAGCAGCTATATGACTAGCGGGGCCACAGATACGCAGTATTTT
- | TRBJ2-1 | TRBV7-2 | - | CASSWEGGYQFF | TGTGCCAGCAGCTGGGAGGGGGGGTATCAGTTCTTC
- | TRBJ2-2 | TRBV5-4 | - | CASSLAGGGTGELFF | TGTGCCAGCAGCTTGGCCGGGGGAGGCACCGGGGAGCTGTTTTTT
few | TRBJ2-5 | TRBV4-2 | TRBD1 | CASSHGDRAQETQYF | TGTGCCAGCAGCCATGGGGACAGGGCCCAAGAGACCCAGTACTTC
few | TRBJ2-3 | TRBV7-8 | - | CASSLKRVSDTQYF | TGTGCCAGCAGCTTAAAAAGAGTATCCGATACGCAGTATTTT
- | TRBJ1-1 | TRBV4-1 | - | CANSPGQPRVTEAFF | TGCGCCAACAGCCCGGGACAACCAAGAGTCACTGAAGCTTTCTTT
- | TRBJ1-2 | TRBV6-6 | - | CASSQTGRNYGYTF | TGTGCCAGCAGTCAAACAGGCCGGAACTATGGCTACACCTTC
- | TRBJ2-3 | TRBV5-4 | TRBD2 | CASSSGTSGSRRTDTQYF | TGTGCCAGCAGCTCCGGGACTAGCGGGAGTAGGAGGACAGATACGCAGTATTTT
- | TRBJ2-1 | TRBV4-1 | TRBD2 | CASSQPSGSFVDEQFF | TGCGCCAGCAGCCAACCCAGCGGGAGTTTCGTCGATGAGCAGTTCTTC
few | TRBJ1-5 | TRBV9 | - | CASSLGTDSQPQHF | TGTGCCAGCAGTTTGGGGACGGACAGTCAGCCCCAGCATTTT
- | TRBJ2-7 | TRBV2 | TRBD1 | CAGGTGVYEQYF | TGTGCCGGCGGGACAGGGGTGTACGAGCAGTACTTC
many | TRBJ2-4 | TRBV25-1 | TRBD1 | CASIESGQGRVQYF | TGTGCCAGCATTGAGTCCGGACAGGGTAGAGTTCAGTACTTC
- | TRBJ1-2 | TRBV7-3 | - | CASSPAGGDLYGYTF | TGTGCCAGCAGCCCAGCCGGGGGAGACCTTTATGGCTACACCTTC
few | TRBJ2-7 | TRBV5-1 | TRBD1 | CASSLARGLIYEQYF | TGCGCCAGCAGCTTGGCCAGGGGGCTAATCTACGAGCAGTACTTC
- | TRBJ2-5 | TRBV11-2 | TRBD2 | CASSKLAGTSGAQETQYF | TGTGCCAGCAGCAAACTAGCCGGGACTAGCGGGGCACAAGAGACCCAGTACTTC
- | TRBJ2-2 | TRBV5-4 | TRBD2 | CASSQSLAGDTGELFF | TGTGCCAGCAGCCAGAGTCTAGCGGGGGACACCGGGGAGCTGTTTTTT
- | TRBJ2-2 | TRBV30 | TRBD2 | CAWSVWASGKTGELFF | TGTGCCTGGAGTGTATGGGCTAGCGGGAAAACCGGGGAGCTGTTTTTT
- | TRBJ2-7 | TRBV28 | - | CASSPRGYEQYF | TGTGCCAGCAGTCCAAGGGGCTACGAGCAGTACTTC
- | TRBJ2-3 | TRBV14 | TRBD1 | CASSHDRGTDTQYF | TGTGCCAGCAGCCATGACAGGGGCACAGATACGCAGTATTTT
- | TRBJ1-2 | TRBV4-1 | TRBD1 | CASSPLNDRVTGYTF | TGCGCCAGCAGCCCCCTGAACGACAGGGTTACGGGCTACACCTTC
- | TRBJ2-3 | TRBV10-3 | TRBD1 | CAISPIDRVGTDTQYF | TGTGCCATCAGCCCAATAGACAGGGTTGGGACAGATACGCAGTATTTT
once | TRBJ1-1 | TRBV2 | - | CASSPNQGSEAFF | TGTGCCAGCAGTCCAAATCAGGGATCTGAAGCTTTCTTT
- | TRBJ1-6 | TRBV19 | - | CANETGVTYNSPLHF | TGTGCCAATGAGACGGGAGTAACCTATAATTCACCCCTCCACTTT
- | TRBJ1-6 | TRBV19 | - | CASSIFGGDVDNSPLHF | TGTGCCAGTAGTATCTTCGGCGGGGACGTTGATAATTCACCCCTCCACTTT
- | TRBJ2-5 | TRBV7-9 | TRBD2 | CASSPRLAGDQETQYF | TGTGCCAGCAGCCCCCGACTAGCGGGGGACCAAGAGACCCAGTACTTC
- | TRBJ2-3 | TRBV7-3 | TRBD1 | CASSFTGAADTQYF | TGTGCCAGCAGCTTTACAGGGGCCGCAGATACGCAGTATTTT
- | TRBJ2-3 | TRBV4-1 | TRBD2 | CASSQASGIFTDTQYF | TGCGCCAGCAGCCAAGCTAGCGGGATCTTCACAGATACGCAGTATTTT
- | TRBJ2-3 | TRBV5-1 | - | CASSSNTDTQYF | TGCGCCAGCAGCTCAAACACAGATACGCAGTATTTT
- | TRBJ2-2 | TRBV7-6 | - | CASSFRQGIGELFF | TGTGCCAGCAGCTTTAGGCAGGGGATCGGGGAGCTGTTTTTT
- | TRBJ2-7 | TRBV4-1 | - | CASSPYTWPAYEQYF | TGCGCCAGCAGCCCTTATACCTGGCCCGCCTACGAGCAGTACTTC
- | TRBJ1-6 | TRBV30 | - | CAWSVFAGLRSPLHF | TGTGCCTGGAGTGTATTTGCAGGGTTGAGATCACCCCTCCACTTT
- | TRBJ2-7 | TRBV14 | TRBD2 | CASSPKSGLAGPYEQYF | TGTGCCAGCAGCCCCAAGTCGGGACTAGCGGGACCCTACGAGCAGTACTTC
once | TRBJ2-1 | TRBV19 | TRBD2 | CASRGGLAGGLGNEQFF | TGTGCCAGTCGGGGCGGACTAGCGGGGGGCCTAGGGAATGAGCAGTTCTTC
- | TRBJ2-7 | TRBV9 | TRBD1 | CASSVALGGESYGQYF | TGTGCCAGCAGCGTAGCTTTAGGGGGCGAGTCCTACGGGCAGTACTTC
- | TRBJ2-3 | TRBV10-3 | TRBD1 | CAISVTGETDTQYF | TGTGCCATCAGTGTTACAGGGGAAACAGATACGCAGTATTTT
- | TRBJ1-2 | TRBV5-3 | - | CARSLGPRLYGYTF | TGTGCCAGAAGCTTGGGCCCCCGGTTATATGGCTACACCTTC
- | TRBJ1-2 | TRBV5-1 | - | CASSLGWVGRDYGYTF | TGCGCCAGCAGCTTGGGCTGGGTCGGGAGAGACTATGGCTACACCTTC
few | TRBJ2-1 | TRBV7-3 | - | CASSITGSSYNEQFF | TGTGCCAGCAGCATTACAGGGAGCTCCTACAATGAGCAGTTCTTC
once | TRBJ2-1 | TRBV28 | TRBD2 | CASSSWTSGGANEQFF | TGTGCCAGCTCCTCTTGGACTAGCGGGGGTGCTAATGAGCAGTTCTTC
- | TRBJ2-1 | TRBV6-6 | TRBD2 | CASSYVVAGVYNEQFF | TGTGCCAGCAGTTACGTCGTAGCGGGAGTCTACAATGAGCAGTTCTTC
- | TRBJ1-1 | TRBV29-1 | - | CSVDWRGMTTEAFF | TGCAGCGTTGATTGGAGGGGTATGACCACTGAAGCTTTCTTT
- | TRBJ1-1 | TRBV19 | - | CASFGEQGRVNTEAFF | TGTGCCAGTTTCGGGGAACAGGGTAGAGTGAACACTGAAGCTTTCTTT
- | TRBJ1-1 | TRBV7-7 | - | CASSLDRNTEAFF | TGTGCCAGCAGCTTAGACAGAAACACTGAAGCTTTCTTT
- | TRBJ2-2 | TRBV15 | TRBD1 | CATSRDTGQGAGELFF | TGTGCCACCAGCAGAGATACTGGACAGGGGGCCGGGGAGCTGTTTTTT
- | TRBJ2-1 | TRBV7-8 | TRBD2 | CASSRDSGGYNEQFF | TGTGCCAGCAGCCGGGACTCGGGAGGCTACAATGAGCAGTTCTTC
- | TRBJ1-2 | TRBV11-1 | TRBD1 | CASSTSQGAKGYTF | TGTGCCAGCAGCACTTCCCAGGGGGCGAAAGGCTACACCTTC
few | TRBJ2-3 | TRBV4-1 | TRBD2 | CASSQGGGGRTDTQYF | TGCGCCAGCAGCCAAGGCGGCGGGGGTAGAACAGATACGCAGTATTTT